The T cell receptor (beta chain) described here comes from a study of cytomegalovirus exposure and HLA in healthy donors. The study ran its PCR with 60 Vbeta and 13 Jbeta primers. TCRdb keeps only in-frame clones here, not all; method: immunoSEQ multiplex PCR. The sample contains roughly 170,000 clones, 75% to 85% of which appear only once. Unmatched junction bases numbered 7, after V lost 2 bases and J lost 1 base. Germline CDR1 and CDR2: MNHNS and SASEGT. This CDR3 region has 16 residues. V usage is TRBV6-1 and J usage is TRBJ2-7, with TRBD1 matching 8 bases. This TCR derives from a man younger than 45 in good health and CMV-seropositive. Sequencing was carried out using PBMCs. The CDR3: CASSESVGTGSYEQYF. CDR3 nucleotides: TGTGCCAGCAGTGAATCCGTCGGGACAGGATCCTACGAGCAGTACTTC.